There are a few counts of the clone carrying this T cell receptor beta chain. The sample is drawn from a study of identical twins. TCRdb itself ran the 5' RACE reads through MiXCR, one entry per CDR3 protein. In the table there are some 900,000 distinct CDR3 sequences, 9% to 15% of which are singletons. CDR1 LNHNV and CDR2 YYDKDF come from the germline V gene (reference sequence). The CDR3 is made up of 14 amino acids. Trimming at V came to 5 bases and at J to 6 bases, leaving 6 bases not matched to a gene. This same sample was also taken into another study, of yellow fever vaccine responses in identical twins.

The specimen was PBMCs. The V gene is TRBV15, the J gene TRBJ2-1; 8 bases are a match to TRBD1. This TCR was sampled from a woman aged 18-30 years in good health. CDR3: CATSGQGLLNEQFF. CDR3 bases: TGTGCCACCAGCGGACAGGGACTCCTCAATGAGCAGTTCTTC.